The T cell receptor beta chain under discussion was sequenced for a study of T cells after yellow fever vaccination. Looking at the study overall: Researchers used SMART-Seq v4 Ultra Low Input to prepare fractions that had low cell numbers.

MiXCR, applied by TCRdb to the 5' RACE reads, yields one record per CDR3 protein. The data show more than 350,000 distinct CDR3 sequences, roughly 11% seen once. The length of the CDR3 is 13 residues. Germline lookup yields CDR1 KGHDR and CDR2 SFDVKD. Trimming removed 3 bases at V and 5 bases at J, with 9 bases between. This clonotype appeared a few times. Its antigen is undetermined. General study findings and limits: High-abundance clonotypes from the bulk population could contaminate FACS-sorted repertoires. Reappearance after the booster was observed for most primary-vaccination clones (about 96% CD4, just over 85% CD8). Of the clonotypes, a small share occurred in both CD4 and CD8 compartments.

This clonotype was obtained from a man between 18 and 35 years old who received the YFV17D yellow fever vaccine. The chain links TRBV24-1 to TRBJ1-2, with D uncertain. Specimen: PBMCs, collected on the day of the first yellow fever vaccination. CDR3 amino acids: CATSDGEEYGYTF. For the CDR3, the DNA is TGTGCCACCAGTGATGGAGAGGAGTATGGCTACACCTTC.